This T cell receptor beta chain was captured in a study of cytomegalovirus exposure and HLA in healthy donors. This clone has a handful of counts. Antigen unknown. PCR involved 60 Vbeta and 13 Jbeta primers. The protocol was immunoSEQ multiplex PCR, while the TCRdb copy is restricted to in-frame clones and leaves out a portion. The table lists about 190,000 clones, roughly 80% of them singletons. Study-wide results and caveats: Immune exposure was documented only through CMV serostatus.

The CDR3 spans 13 residues. Germline V gives CDR1 SQVTM, CDR2 ANQGSEA. Losses at the gene ends were 7 bases for V and 5 bases for J; bases not matched to a gene: 8. The chain combines TRBV29-1 with TRBJ2-1, with 7 bases that match TRBD1. The sequencing sample was made of PBMCs. The clonotype comes from a woman aged 30 to 39 in good health and CMV-seropositive. CDR3 loop: CSAQGDRNNEQFF. CDR3 sequence (DNA): TGCAGCGCCCAGGGGGACCGAAACAATGAGCAGTTCTTC.